The 12 T cell receptor beta chains below all came from one sample that was sequenced in a study of T cells after yellow fever vaccination (dated by TCRdb to between 2018 and 2021). Preparation of the library involved 5' RACE. Sequencing used an Illumina HiSeq 2500. The public sequencing data were trimmed at Q25 with fastp and processed into clonotypes with MiXCR by TCRdb, which kept only in-frame beta chains. Duplicate CDR3 protein sequences are folded into a single record with the most common DNA and genes. This sample lists under 200,000 distinct CDR3 sequences; 6.5% to 8.5% were detected once. 2.5% to 3% of the sample lies in the top ten. According to the study, the label for this sample's treatment or condition signals: live attenuated yellow fever vaccine strain. Sequencing was performed on CD4+ T cells sorted from PBMCs, taken 4 to 5 days after the first yellow fever vaccination. Receptors were obtained from a man between 18 and 29 years old who received the YFV17D yellow fever vaccine.

This clonotype was found a few times. The V and J genes are TRBV12-3 or TRBV12-4 and TRBJ1-5; TRBD1 is a possible D gene (6 bases). The CDR3 is 15 residues long. Trimming pared 6 bases from V and 1 base from J, leaving 13 bases between. The CDR3 reads CASRSGVSSNQPQHF. For the CDR3, the DNA is TGTGCCAGCAGGTCAGGGGTTTCGAGCAATCAGCCCCAGCATTTT.

This clonotype was seen a few times. This chain uses TRBV5-6 with TRBJ1-3; the D is unclear. The CDR3 has 15 residues. V lost 0 bases to trimming and J lost 7 bases, with 14 bases between them. CDR1 and CDR2 (germline): SGHDT, YYEEEE. DNA for the CDR3: TGTGCCAGCAGCTTGGTGGGTGATTCCGTGAACACCATATATTTT. Translation gives CASSLVGDSVNTIYF.

This clonotype was counted at least ten times. The V call is TRBV24-1, the J call TRBJ2-1; D gene uncertain. V lost 3 bases to trimming and J lost 5 bases, with 7 bases between them. This CDR3 has 13 amino acids. The germline V gene encodes CDR1 KGHDR and CDR2 SFDVKD. The CDR3 loop is CATSDNPDNEQFF. As DNA, the CDR3 is TGTGCCACCAGTGATAACCCCGACAATGAGCAGTTCTTC.

This clonotype was counted only a few times. The rearrangement joins TRBV5-1 to TRBJ2-5; perhaps TRBD2 as D (5 bases). The germline V and J ends were trimmed by 0 bases and 0 bases, with 9 bases remaining between them. Germline values: CDR1 SGHRS, CDR2 YFSETQ. The CDR3 has 15 residues. The DNA for the CDR3 is TGCGCCAGCAGCTTGGCCCCCGGGAACCAAGAGACCCAGTACTTC. This translates into CASSLAPGNQETQYF. Filled out from reference TRBV5-1 and TRBJ2-5, the complete variable domain reads KAGVTQTPRYLIKTRGQQVTLSCSPISGHRSVSWYQQTPGQGLQFLFEYFSETQRNKGNFPGRFSGRQFSNSRSEMNVSTLELGDSALYLCASSLAPGNQETQYFGPGTRLLVL.

This chain connects TRBV7-2 to TRBJ1-5; 8 bases line up with TRBD1. Germline V gives CDR1 SGHTA, CDR2 FQGNSA. The CDR3 loop spans 16 amino acids. V lost 1 base and J lost 6; bases outside the gene matches: 8. The CDR3 loop reads CASSLGGDRGRQPQHF. The CDR3 DNA reads as TGTGCCAGCAGCTTAGGAGGTGACAGGGGCCGTCAGCCCCAGCATTTT.

Many counts were recorded for this clonotype. The gene calls are TRBV9 and TRBJ2-2; 7 bases are a match to TRBD2. CDR1 is SGDLS, CDR2 YYNGEE, per germline. The CDR3 contains 16 residues. V trimming: 4 bases; J trimming: 1 base; junction bases outside the gene matches: 7. The CDR3 spells CASSTRGDGNTGELFF. CDR3 DNA: TGTGCCAGCAGCACTCGGGGGGACGGGAACACCGGGGAGCTGTTTTTT.

The chain is built from TRBV5-6 and TRBJ1-1; TRBD1 matches at 8 bases. V trimming: 0 bases; J trimming: 4 bases; junction bases outside the gene matches: 14. CDR1 and CDR2 (germline): SGHDT, YYEEEE. The CDR3 contains 18 residues. The CDR3 nucleotides are TGTGCCAGCAGCTTGGGTTTTCAGGGGGCGCGTAGGGTCACTGAAGCTTTCTTT. Translated, it gives CASSLGFQGARRVTEAFF.

The genes are TRBV5-1 and TRBJ2-2; 9 positions match TRBD1. The J segment lost 7 bases and the V segment lost 5 bases, leaving 9 bases of the junction unmatched. Germline-derived CDR1 and CDR2 are SGHRS and YFSETQ. The CDR3 contains 15 residues. The CDR3 loop reads CASSFGTGTSGELFF. CDR3 bases: TGCGCCAGCAGTTTCGGGACAGGGACGAGCGGGGAGCTGTTTTTT.

This clonotype appeared many times. The chain couples TRBV5-1 to TRBJ1-1; a possible D gene is TRBD1 (5 bases). Germline V gene data show CDR1 as SGHRS and CDR2 as YFSETQ. The CDR3 is 15 amino acids. The V end was cut by 3 bases, the J end by 0 bases, with 12 bases between. The CDR3 loop reads CASSSAMGVNTEAFF. The CDR3 coding sequence is TGCGCCAGCAGCTCCGCTATGGGGGTGAACACTGAAGCTTTCTTT.

This clonotype was recorded a few times. V is TRBV12-3 or TRBV12-4 and J is TRBJ2-3; D may be TRBD1 or TRBD2 (5 bases each). Between the trimmed V and J ends, which lost 3 bases and 5 bases, there was a span of 9 bases. The CDR3 runs to 13 residues. The DNA for the CDR3 is TGTGCCAGCAGTTTTGGGGACCTAGATACGCAGTATTTT. This codes for CASSFGDLDTQYF.

This clonotype occurred a few times. This CDR3 reads CASSFQQGLETQYF. The DNA for the CDR3 is TGCGCCAGCAGCTTCCAACAGGGGCTCGAGACCCAGTACTTC. The J gene is TRBJ2-5, the V gene TRBV5-1, with TRBD1 identical over 7 bases. The J segment lost 5 bases and the V segment lost 2 bases, leaving 6 bases of the junction unmatched. CDR1 and CDR2 (germline): SGHRS, YFSETQ. The CDR3 has 14 amino acids.

In its sample, this clonotype was seen many times. The CDR3 nucleotides read TGTGCCAGCTCTCCAGTTTGGAACACTGAAGCTTTCTTT. Its translation: CASSPVWNTEAFF. The chain carries TRBV6-2 or TRBV6-3 and TRBJ1-1; D is undetermined. The CDR3 length is 13 residues. The V gene lost 8 bases and the J gene lost 1 base, with 11 bases spanning the gap. Germline loops: CDR1 MNHEY, CDR2 SVGEGT.